The present T cell receptor beta chain was sequenced within a study of cytomegalovirus exposure and HLA in healthy donors. Germline CDR1 reads SGHNT; CDR2 reads YYREEE (reference sequence). V lost 4 bases to trimming and J lost 1 base; unmatched junction nucleotides: 11. The CDR3 covers 17 residues. General study findings and limits: Most CMV-associated TCR beta chains appeared HLA-restricted in a later analysis. Prior analysis indicated that the majority of TCR beta V segments exhibited productivity approximately 90% or approximately 30% of the time.

PCR used 60 Vbeta primers and 13 Jbeta primers. The assay was immunoSEQ multiplex PCR, and TCRdb's table has in-frame clones only and misses some. The table shows about 140,000 clones, with around 81% occurring only once. With respect to this clone: Its antigen is undetermined.

The rearrangement uses TRBV5-4 and TRBJ2-7, with 10 positions matching TRBD1. The clonotype originates from a male donor in good health and CMV-seronegative. The specimen sequenced was PBMCs. The CDR3 here is CASSRGTGVSVSYEQYF. The CDR3 nucleotides are TGTGCCAGCAGCCGCGGGACAGGGGTTTCCGTGTCCTACGAGCAGTACTTC. Together with reference TRBV5-4 and TRBJ2-7, the CDR3 gives the full variable domain: ETGVTQSPTHLIKTRGQQVTLRCSSQSGHNTVSWYQQALGQGPQFIFQYYREEENGRGNFPPRFSGLQFPNYSSELNVNALELDDSALYLCASSRGTGVSVSYEQYFGPGTRLTVT.